This entry lists 19 T cell receptor beta chains sequenced from one sample in a study of cytomegalovirus exposure and HLA in healthy donors. Sequencing was performed with immunoSEQ multiplex PCR; in TCRdb, only in-frame clones are kept and a portion is missing. The table lists roughly 63,000 clones, 89% of them singletons. Source material: PBMCs. The receptors derive from a woman aged 18-29 years in good health and CMV-seronegative.

In DNA, the CDR3 is TGTGCCAGCAGCTTTAGCAGTCCTGTTGGGACAGGGCCGTCCTACGAGCAGTACTTC. It specifies CASSFSSPVGTGPSYEQYF. This chain connects TRBV11-2 to TRBJ2-7, with 9 bases matching TRBD1. Germline CDR1 reads SGHAT; CDR2 reads FQNNGV. Losses at the gene ends were 3 bases for V and 1 base for J; bases not matched to a gene: 16. The CDR3 is 19 amino acids. Based on the CDR3 plus reference TRBV11-2 and TRBJ2-7, the full variable domain is EAGVAQSPRYKIIEKRQSVAFWCNPISGHATLYWYQQILGQGPKLLIQFQNNGVVDDSQLPKDRFSAERLKGVDSTLKIQPAKLEDSAVYLCASSFSSPVGTGPSYEQYFGPGTRLTVT.

The rearrangement joins TRBV2 to TRBJ2-5; TRBD2 matches at 8 bases. V shed 6 bases, J shed 5 bases, and the junction held 8 bases outside the gene matches. The CDR3 runs 14 residues. The germline gives CDR1 SNHLY, CDR2 FYNNEI. In DNA, the CDR3 is TGTGCCAGCAGGGATAGGACTAGCAGGGAGACCCAGTACTTC. It codes for CASRDRTSRETQYF.

This sequence joins TRBV5-1 and TRBJ1-1; TRBD1 might be the D (5 bases). V shed 3 bases and J shed 4 bases, with 10 bases lying between them. This CDR3 comprises 13 residues. Germline CDR1 reads SGHRS; CDR2 reads YFSETQ. CDR3 in DNA: TGCGCCAGCAGCTCCGGGGGGGGCACTGAAGCTTTCTTT. Translation: CASSSGGGTEAFF.

The chain couples TRBV7-9 to TRBJ1-3; possible D gene TRBD1, 5 bases. From germline, CDR1 is SEHNR and CDR2 FQNEAQ (reference sequence). The CDR3 sequence is 14 residues long. V was pared by 5 bases and J by 1 base, with 9 bases between. The CDR3 spells CASSLTESGNTIYF. In DNA form, the CDR3 reads TGTGCCAGCAGCCTGACAGAGTCTGGAAACACCATATATTTT. Complete variable domain (other parts from reference TRBV7-9 and TRBJ1-3): DTGVSQNPRHKITKRGQNVTFRCDPISEHNRLYWYRQTLGQGPEFLTYFQNEAQLEKSRLLSDRFSAERPKGSFSTLEIQRTEQGDSAMYLCASSLTESGNTIYFGEGSWLTVV.

The V gene is TRBV27, the J gene TRBJ2-3, with 11 positions matching TRBD2. The CDR3 consists of 19 residues. After removal of 3 bases from V and 3 bases from J, the junction contained 14 bases not matched to a gene. Germline values: CDR1 MNHEY, CDR2 SMNVEV (reference sequence). This CDR3 is CASSFRRAPTSGITDTQYF. The DNA for the CDR3 is TGTGCCAGCAGTTTCCGACGGGCCCCGACTAGCGGGATAACAGATACGCAGTATTTT.

CDR3 amino acids: CASSLVAAAYEQYF. CDR3 nucleotides: TGTGCCAGCAGTTTAGTAGCGGCCGCCTACGAGCAGTACTTC. The V call is TRBV27, the J call TRBJ2-7, with a weak D call TRBD2 (6 bases). The CDR3 covers 14 residues. The V and J ends lost 2 bases and 2 bases respectively, with 10 bases between them. Germline V gene data show CDR1 as MNHEY and CDR2 as SMNVEV (reference sequence).

This clone was seen a single time. The junction does not match germline at one end; this may be a read error. This CDR3 is also generated by other DNA sequences in the sample. The chain is built from TRBV30 and TRBJ1-6, with TRBD1 matching 10 bases. The germline gives CDR1 GTSNPN, CDR2 SVGIG (reference sequence). This CDR3 contains 13 residues. DNA of the CDR3: TGCGCCTGGGGGGACAGGGGTAGTTCACCCCTCCACTTT. Its protein product is CAWGDRGSSPLHF.

The chain links TRBV7-8 to TRBJ2-2; D possibly corresponds to TRBD2 (6 bases). Trimming shortened V by 4 bases and J by 1 base, and 13 bases separated the two germline ends. This CDR3 region has 16 residues. Germline V gene sequence: CDR1 SGHVS, CDR2 FQNEAQ. The CDR3 DNA is TGTGCCAGCAGCTCTTTGCGGGGCCGGAACACCGGGGAGCTGTTTTTT. Its translation is CASSSLRGRNTGELFF.

The rearrangement links TRBV7-8 to TRBJ2-1; perhaps TRBD1 as D (5 bases). V was cut by 3 bases and J by 4 bases, with 10 bases left in between. Germline V gene lookup returns CDR1 SGHVS and CDR2 FQNEAQ. The CDR3 consists of 14 residues. For the CDR3, the DNA is TGTGCCAGCAGCTTTTGGGCAGGGTACAATGAGCAGTTCTTC. Translated, it gives CASSFWAGYNEQFF.

This chain links TRBV7-7 with TRBJ2-5; TRBD2 aligns across 13 bases. J was trimmed by 1 base and V by 1 base; bases with no gene match: 0. Germline CDR1 and CDR2: SSHAT and FNYEAQ (reference sequence). The CDR3 extends over 16 amino acids. The CDR3 loop reads CASSLGLAGGQETQYF. In DNA, the CDR3 is TGTGCCAGCAGCTTAGGACTAGCGGGGGGCCAAGAGACCCAGTACTTC.

J is TRBJ1-4 and V is TRBV5-6; 7 bases agree with TRBD1. V gave up 4 bases and J gave up 6 bases; unmatched junction bases: 6. This CDR3 spans 14 amino acids. Per the germline V gene, CDR1 is SGHDT and CDR2 is YYEEEE. CDR3: CASSPGTAYEKLFF. The CDR3 DNA reads as TGTGCCAGCAGCCCCGGGACAGCCTATGAAAAACTGTTTTTT. Filled out from reference TRBV5-6 and TRBJ1-4, the complete variable domain reads DAGVTQSPTHLIKTRGQQVTLRCSPKSGHDTVSWYQQALGQGPQFIFQYYEEEERQRGNFPDRFSGHQFPNYSSELNVNALLLGDSALYLCASSPGTAYEKLFFGSGTQLSVL.

This chain joins TRBV29-1 and TRBJ2-1; 7 positions agree with TRBD1. Per the germline V gene, CDR1 is SQVTM and CDR2 is ANQGSEA. The CDR3 has 20 residues. Trimming took 4 bases from V and 1 from J; bases not matched to a gene: 22. CDR3 residues: CSVGDRGIVEGARSYNEQFF. CDR3 bases: TGCAGCGTTGGGGACCGGGGTATTGTAGAGGGGGCACGATCCTACAATGAGCAGTTCTTC.

The rearrangement links TRBV19 to TRBJ2-1; possible D gene TRBD1, 6 bases. Germline CDR1 LNHDA, CDR2 SQIVND (reference sequence). Trimming left V 1 base short and J 8 bases short, with 15 bases between. The length of the CDR3 is 15 residues. The DNA of the CDR3 is TGTGCCAGTAGTATAGGGACAGCCACCGCGGATGAGCAGTTCTTC. It yields the protein CASSIGTATADEQFF.

The rearrangement uses TRBV5-1 and TRBJ2-7; TRBD1 matches at 7 bases. Germline CDR1 reads SGHRS; CDR2 reads YFSETQ. V lost 3 bases and J lost 2; bases outside the gene matches: 5. The CDR3 loop spans 14 amino acids. The CDR3 is CASSSFTGAYEQYF. CDR3 nucleotide sequence: TGCGCCAGCAGCTCCTTCACAGGGGCCTACGAGCAGTACTTC.

This clone was picked up one time. The chain couples TRBV19 to TRBJ1-1; 7 bases match TRBD1. J gave up 1 base and V 4 bases, and 12 bases lay outside the gene matches. The V gene's germline CDR1 is LNHDA and CDR2 SQIVND (reference sequence). The CDR3 is 17 residues long. CDR3 in DNA: TGTGCCAGTAGTAAATGGGGACAGTTCGTGGGGAACACTGAAGCTTTCTTT. It codes for CASSKWGQFVGNTEAFF.

The chain is built from TRBV4-2 and TRBJ1-1, with a tentative D call TRBD1 (5 bases). The germline V gene has CDR1 LGHNA and CDR2 YNFKEQ. The CDR3 has 15 residues. V was trimmed by 1 base and J by 6 bases, leaving 15 bases between them. The CDR3 protein is CASSQGGSAGPEAFF. CDR3 DNA: TGTGCCAGCAGCCAAGGTGGGTCGGCAGGGCCTGAAGCTTTCTTT.

V is TRBV19 and J is TRBJ1-2; 9 bases align to TRBD1. CDR3 length: 16 residues. V was pared by 6 bases and J by 1 base, with 9 bases of the junction left unmatched. Germline V lookup: CDR1 LNHDA, CDR2 SQIVND (reference sequence). DNA of the CDR3: TGTGCCAGTAGCGGACAGGGGACGGGTAGTAACTATGGCTACACCTTC. This translates into CASSGQGTGSNYGYTF.

The chain is built from TRBV27 and TRBJ2-1, with D possibly TRBD2 on 7 matching bases. The CDR3 is 17 amino acids. Trimming took 3 bases from V and 9 from J, leaving 24 bases between them. Germline CDR1 is MNHEY and CDR2 is SMNVEV (reference sequence). DNA for the CDR3: TGTGCCAGCAGTTTTAGGTCAGGGTCCGTTAGGGGGGGTGAGCAGTTCTTC. It translates to CASSFRSGSVRGGEQFF.

This chain links TRBV30 with TRBJ2-1, with 7 positions matching TRBD2. Germline V gene lookup returns CDR1 GTSNPN and CDR2 SVGIG (reference sequence). With 0 bases clipped from V and 3 bases from J, the junction kept 5 bases outside the gene matches. The CDR3 is 15 amino acids. The CDR3: CAWSVPAGIYNEQFF. In nucleotides, the CDR3 is TGTGCCTGGAGTGTACCAGCGGGGATCTACAATGAGCAGTTCTTC. The full variable domain, completed using reference TRBV30 and TRBJ2-1, is SQTIHQWPATLVQPVGSPLSLECTVEGTSNPNLYWYRQAAGRGLQLLFYSVGIGQISSEVPQNLSASRPQDRQFILSSKKLLLSDSGFYLCAWSVPAGIYNEQFFGPGTRLTVL.